The 8 T cell receptor beta chains given below trace back to one sample, sequenced in a study of cytomegalovirus exposure and HLA in healthy donors. With 60 Vbeta and 13 Jbeta primers, the PCR was carried out. Here immunoSEQ multiplex PCR was the method, and the copy in TCRdb shows in-frame clones only, minus some. The sample carries some 120,000 clones, approximately 80% recorded once. Material: PBMCs. Receptors originate from a young man in good health and CMV-seropositive.

As DNA, the CDR3 is TGCGCCAGCAGCCCGAACTCGGGGGGCCACTCTGGAAACACCATATATTTT. Protein product: CASSPNSGGHSGNTIYF. The chain joins TRBV4-1 to TRBJ1-3; D perhaps matches TRBD1 (6 bases). This CDR3 region has 17 residues. The V gene lost 4 bases and the J gene lost 0 bases, with 16 bases spanning the gap. Germline CDR1 and CDR2: MGHRA and YSYEKL.

This sequence joins TRBV7-8 and TRBJ1-3; D perhaps matches TRBD1 (6 bases). CDR3 size: 17 residues. The germline CDR1 and CDR2 sequences are SGHVS and FQNEAQ. With 5 bases removed from V and 2 bases from J, the gap between germline ends came to 19 bases. The CDR3 spells CASSPSSNRATGNTIYF. The DNA for the CDR3 is TGTGCCAGCAGCCCATCATCCAACAGGGCTACTGGAAACACCATATATTTT.

This chain uses TRBV2 with TRBJ2-7, with 8 bases fitting TRBD2. The junction had 9 bases not matched to a gene; V was cut back by 10 bases and J by 1 base. The CDR3 totals 14 residues. Germline CDR1 and CDR2: SNHLY and FYNNEI. Here the CDR3 reads CATLSGTSSYEQYF. The DNA of the CDR3 is TGTGCCACCCTGTCCGGGACTAGTTCCTACGAGCAGTACTTC.

This chain connects TRBV13 to TRBJ2-5; unclear D gene. Germline lookup yields CDR1 PRHDT and CDR2 FYEKMQ (reference sequence). V lost 3 bases, J lost 5 bases, and 16 bases lay in between. This CDR3 is 15 amino acids long. The CDR3 bases are TGTGCCAGCAGCTTGATCCTGGGCAGTGGGGAGACCCAGTACTTC. Translated: CASSLILGSGETQYF. Filled out from reference TRBV13 and TRBJ2-5, the complete variable domain reads AAGVIQSPRHLIKEKRETATLKCYPIPRHDTVYWYQQGPGQDPQFLISFYEKMQSDKGSIPDRFSAQQFSDYHSELNMSSLELGDSALYFCASSLILGSGETQYFGPGTRLLVL.

This clone is a singleton in its sample. The J gene is TRBJ1-1, the V gene TRBV7-9; tentatively, D is TRBD1 (5 bases). The germline gives CDR1 SEHNR, CDR2 FQNEAQ (reference sequence). This CDR3 comprises 14 residues. V lost 4 bases and J 3 bases, leaving 12 bases between the germline ends. CDR3 DNA sequence: TGTGCCAGCAGCTCTGACAGCCCATACACTGAAGCTTTCTTT. Residues: CASSSDSPYTEAFF.

The genes are TRBV15 and TRBJ1-4, with TRBD1 matching 7 bases. CDR1 LNHNV and CDR2 YYDKDF come from the germline V gene (reference sequence). CDR3 length equals 16 residues. J was trimmed by 3 bases and V by 0 bases; bases with no gene match: 4. CDR3 region: CATSRERGPPNEKLFF. The CDR3 region has the DNA TGTGCCACCAGCAGAGAAAGGGGGCCTCCTAATGAAAAACTGTTTTTT.

The V and J genes are TRBV6-1 and TRBJ2-7; perhaps TRBD1 as D (6 bases). The V gene's germline CDR1 is MNHNS and CDR2 SASEGT. The length of the CDR3 is 14 residues. Trimming took off 7 bases at V and 0 bases at J, with 13 bases between the two ends. The CDR3 here is CASNRQANSYEQYF. CDR3 coding DNA: TGTGCCAGCAATCGACAGGCCAACTCCTACGAGCAGTACTTC.

This rearrangement joins TRBV5-1 to TRBJ2-7; tentatively, D is TRBD1 (6 bases). Germline V CDR1 and CDR2: SGHRS, YFSETQ. This CDR3 spans 11 amino acids. With 5 bases removed from V and 6 bases from J, the gap between germline ends came to 9 bases. The CDR3 DNA reads TGCGCCAGCAGGGGGGCTGCCGAGCAGTACTTC. It yields the protein CASRGAAEQYF.